These T cell receptor beta chains were read from a single sample in a study of CD8 T cells in ankylosing spondylitis. TCRdb ran MiXCR on the 5' RACE reads and lists one entry per CDR3 protein. The sample holds 450,000 or so distinct CDR3 sequences, approximately 26% seen once. Input material: blood, either unsorted or a sorted T cell fraction (not recorded which). These receptors all stem from a male donor with ankylosing spondylitis. CDR3s include the opening cysteine and the closing phenylalanine or tryptophan. Each record gives: clone size, D gene, J gene, V gene, CDR3 protein, CDR3 DNA. The D gene is left open where the match is weak. Rows give clone size only sometimes, using once, few, many, or a class for an expanded clone.

clone size: -
D gene: -
J gene: TRBJ1-3
V gene: TRBV7-9
CDR3 protein: CASSRSSGNTIYF
CDR3 DNA: TGTGCCAGCAGCCGCAGCTCTGGAAACACCATATATTTT

clone size: few
D gene: TRBD1
J gene: TRBJ1-5
V gene: TRBV7-9
CDR3 protein: CASTGDRDSNQPQHF
CDR3 DNA: TGTGCCAGCACCGGGGACAGAGATAGCAATCAGCCCCAGCATTTT

clone size: few
D gene: TRBD1
J gene: TRBJ1-5
V gene: TRBV3-1
CDR3 protein: CASSQGTGGDQPQHF
CDR3 DNA: TGTGCCAGCAGCCAAGGTACAGGGGGGGATCAGCCCCAGCATTTT

clone size: few
D gene: -
J gene: TRBJ1-4
V gene: TRBV20-1
CDR3 protein: CSARPGSTNEKLFF
CDR3 DNA: TGCAGTGCTAGACCGGGGTCAACTAATGAAAAACTGTTTTTT

clone size: -
D gene: TRBD2
J gene: TRBJ2-7
V gene: TRBV20-1
CDR3 protein: CSAGKLLAGVYEQYF
CDR3 DNA: TGCAGTGCTGGGAAGCTACTAGCGGGAGTCTACGAGCAGTACTTC

clone size: -
D gene: -
J gene: TRBJ1-4
V gene: TRBV5-1
CDR3 protein: CASSLEGVSNEKLFF
CDR3 DNA: TGCGCCAGCAGCTTGGAAGGGGTTTCTAATGAAAAACTGTTTTTT

clone size: few
D gene: -
J gene: TRBJ2-2
V gene: TRBV11-1
CDR3 protein: CASTLFPGQTRNTGELFF
CDR3 DNA: TGTGCCAGCACCTTATTTCCAGGACAGACAAGGAACACCGGGGAGCTGTTTTTT

clone size: few
D gene: -
J gene: TRBJ1-1
V gene: TRBV3-1
CDR3 protein: CASSPLQRRAEAFF
CDR3 DNA: TGTGCCAGCAGCCCGTTACAGCGTCGGGCTGAAGCTTTCTTT

clone size: few
D gene: TRBD2
J gene: TRBJ2-2
V gene: TRBV7-8
CDR3 protein: CADSTWLAGEGSTGELFF
CDR3 DNA: TGTGCCGACTCGACATGGCTAGCGGGAGAGGGTAGCACCGGGGAGCTGTTTTTT

clone size: -
D gene: -
J gene: TRBJ1-5
V gene: TRBV14
CDR3 protein: CASSRGGGQPQHF
CDR3 DNA: TGTGCCAGCAGCCGGGGAGGAGGACAGCCCCAGCATTTT

clone size: -
D gene: -
J gene: TRBJ2-5
V gene: TRBV12-5
CDR3 protein: CASVSGRLYQETQYF
CDR3 DNA: TGTGCTAGTGTTTCAGGGCGTTTGTACCAAGAGACCCAGTACTTC

clone size: few
D gene: -
J gene: TRBJ2-5
V gene: TRBV7-6
CDR3 protein: CASRPAAQETQYF
CDR3 DNA: TGTGCCAGCAGGCCAGCGGCTCAAGAGACCCAGTACTTC

clone size: -
D gene: -
J gene: TRBJ2-3
V gene: TRBV4-2
CDR3 protein: CASSQDYPDTQYF
CDR3 DNA: TGTGCCAGCAGCCAAGACTACCCAGATACGCAGTATTTT

clone size: many
D gene: TRBD1
J gene: TRBJ2-1
V gene: TRBV2
CDR3 protein: CASTGTDNEQFF
CDR3 DNA: TGTGCCAGCACTGGGACAGACAATGAGCAGTTCTTC

clone size: many
D gene: -
J gene: TRBJ2-1
V gene: TRBV5-1
CDR3 protein: CASSLGSSYNEQFF
CDR3 DNA: TGTGCCAGCAGCTTAGGAAGCTCCTACAATGAGCAGTTCTTC

clone size: -
D gene: -
J gene: TRBJ2-2
V gene: TRBV5-6
CDR3 protein: CASSFVEAGGELFF
CDR3 DNA: TGTGCCAGCAGCTTCGTTGAGGCGGGCGGGGAGCTGTTTTTT

clone size: -
D gene: -
J gene: TRBJ1-1
V gene: TRBV20-1
CDR3 protein: CSARSAFDLMNTEAFF
CDR3 DNA: TGCAGTGCTAGATCTGCGTTTGACCTAATGAACACTGAAGCTTTCTTT

clone size: -
D gene: -
J gene: TRBJ2-1
V gene: TRBV20-1
CDR3 protein: CSAKGQIWNEQFF
CDR3 DNA: TGCAGTGCGAAGGGGCAGATATGGAATGAGCAGTTCTTC

clone size: -
D gene: TRBD1
J gene: TRBJ2-2
V gene: TRBV20-1
CDR3 protein: CSARDGGTGTPTGELFF
CDR3 DNA: TGCAGTGCTAGAGATGGCGGGACAGGGACTCCCACCGGGGAGCTGTTTTTT

clone size: -
D gene: -
J gene: TRBJ1-1
V gene: TRBV6-2/TRBV6-3
CDR3 protein: CASSPRSREAFF
CDR3 DNA: TGTGCCAGCAGCCCCCGAAGCCGTGAAGCTTTCTTT

clone size: few
D gene: -
J gene: TRBJ2-1
V gene: TRBV12-3/TRBV12-4
CDR3 protein: CASTRGGLAGDEQFF
CDR3 DNA: TGTGCCAGCACCCGAGGGGGCCTAGCGGGCGATGAGCAGTTCTTC

clone size: few
D gene: TRBD2
J gene: TRBJ2-7
V gene: TRBV7-9
CDR3 protein: CASSPTSGFDSYEQYF
CDR3 DNA: TGTGCCAGCAGCCCGACTAGCGGGTTCGACTCCTACGAGCAGTACTTC

clone size: -
D gene: -
J gene: TRBJ2-1
V gene: TRBV5-1
CDR3 protein: CASSPPGGANNEQFF
CDR3 DNA: TGCGCCAGCAGCCCTCCCGGGGGAGCCAACAATGAGCAGTTCTTC

clone size: -
D gene: -
J gene: TRBJ2-5
V gene: TRBV7-2
CDR3 protein: CASSLVYSNAETQYF
CDR3 DNA: TGTGCCAGCAGCTTAGTCTACTCGAACGCAGAGACCCAGTACTTC

clone size: -
D gene: -
J gene: TRBJ1-1
V gene: TRBV20-1
CDR3 protein: CSAEGRNTEAFF
CDR3 DNA: TGCAGTGCCGAGGGACGGAACACTGAAGCTTTCTTT

clone size: few
D gene: -
J gene: TRBJ1-4
V gene: TRBV21-1
CDR3 protein: CASSSGLLATNEKLFF
CDR3 DNA: TGTGCCAGCAGCTCCGGCCTCCTTGCAACTAATGAAAAACTGTTTTTT

clone size: -
D gene: -
J gene: TRBJ2-5
V gene: TRBV5-1
CDR3 protein: CASSPKYQETQYF
CDR3 DNA: TGCGCCAGCAGCCCAAAGTACCAAGAGACCCAGTACTTC

clone size: few
D gene: TRBD1
J gene: TRBJ1-2
V gene: TRBV11-3
CDR3 protein: CASSYDRAHGYTF
CDR3 DNA: TGTGCCAGCAGCTACGACAGGGCGCATGGCTACACCTTC

clone size: -
D gene: TRBD1
J gene: TRBJ1-2
V gene: TRBV12-3/TRBV12-4
CDR3 protein: CASSSPQGEEGGYTF
CDR3 DNA: TGTGCCAGCAGTTCACCACAGGGGGAAGAAGGTGGCTACACCTTC

clone size: few
D gene: -
J gene: TRBJ2-1
V gene: TRBV12-3/TRBV12-4
CDR3 protein: CASSLAHGPGYNEQFF
CDR3 DNA: TGTGCCAGCAGCCTCGCCCATGGGCCCGGGTACAATGAGCAGTTCTTC

clone size: few
D gene: -
J gene: TRBJ1-6
V gene: TRBV10-3
CDR3 protein: CASQVTTNNSPLHF
CDR3 DNA: TGTGCCTCTCAGGTGACGACTAATAATTCACCCCTCCACTTT

clone size: -
D gene: -
J gene: TRBJ1-1
V gene: TRBV7-9
CDR3 protein: CASSSEGGTEAFF
CDR3 DNA: TGTGCCAGCAGCTCGGAGGGAGGAACTGAAGCTTTCTTT

clone size: few
D gene: TRBD1
J gene: TRBJ2-7
V gene: TRBV20-1
CDR3 protein: CSANRGLYEQYF
CDR3 DNA: TGCAGTGCCAACAGGGGGCTCTACGAGCAGTACTTC

clone size: -
D gene: -
J gene: TRBJ1-2
V gene: TRBV11-2
CDR3 protein: CASSLPPGLGGYTF
CDR3 DNA: TGTGCCAGCAGCTTACCCCCAGGCCTGGGGGGCTACACCTTC

clone size: many
D gene: -
J gene: TRBJ2-2
V gene: TRBV7-9
CDR3 protein: CASSPGGGELFF
CDR3 DNA: TGTGCCAGCAGCCCCGGAGGCGGGGAGCTGTTTTTT

clone size: many
D gene: TRBD2
J gene: TRBJ2-1
V gene: TRBV10-2
CDR3 protein: CASHGPGERENEQFF
CDR3 DNA: TGCGCCAGCCATGGGCCGGGAGAGCGGGAGAATGAGCAGTTCTTC

clone size: few
D gene: -
J gene: TRBJ2-7
V gene: TRBV20-1
CDR3 protein: CSAPKIQGYEQYF
CDR3 DNA: TGCAGTGCTCCTAAAATACAGGGTTACGAGCAGTACTTC

clone size: once
D gene: -
J gene: TRBJ2-7
V gene: TRBV20-1
CDR3 protein: CSAREGTEQYF
CDR3 DNA: TGCAGTGCTAGGGAAGGCACCGAGCAGTACTTC

clone size: many
D gene: -
J gene: TRBJ2-5
V gene: TRBV28
CDR3 protein: CASSSHDAAQETQYF
CDR3 DNA: TGTGCCAGCAGTTCCCATGATGCGGCACAAGAGACCCAGTACTTC

clone size: few
D gene: -
J gene: TRBJ2-2
V gene: TRBV5-6
CDR3 protein: CASSNDPKTGELFF
CDR3 DNA: TGTGCCAGCAGCAATGACCCGAAAACCGGGGAGCTGTTTTTT

clone size: -
D gene: TRBD1
J gene: TRBJ2-1
V gene: TRBV5-1
CDR3 protein: CASSVGQGGEQFF
CDR3 DNA: TGCGCCAGCAGCGTTGGACAGGGGGGGGAGCAGTTCTTC

clone size: once
D gene: -
J gene: TRBJ1-4
V gene: TRBV20-1
CDR3 protein: CSAAWTALGEKLFF
CDR3 DNA: TGCAGTGCCGCCTGGACTGCGTTGGGTGAAAAACTGTTTTTT

clone size: few
D gene: -
J gene: TRBJ1-1
V gene: TRBV14
CDR3 protein: CASSPRITDTEAFF
CDR3 DNA: TGTGCCAGCAGCCCGCGTATAACGGACACTGAAGCTTTCTTT

clone size: -
D gene: TRBD2
J gene: TRBJ2-1
V gene: TRBV12-3/TRBV12-4
CDR3 protein: CASSPRLAGGYEQFF
CDR3 DNA: TGTGCCAGCAGTCCACGACTAGCGGGGGGCTATGAGCAGTTCTTC

clone size: -
D gene: -
J gene: TRBJ2-1
V gene: TRBV5-1
CDR3 protein: CASSLEQILYNEQFF
CDR3 DNA: TGCGCCAGCAGCTTGGAGCAAATACTATACAATGAGCAGTTCTTC

clone size: -
D gene: -
J gene: TRBJ1-1
V gene: TRBV20-1
CDR3 protein: CSGRDPRGTEAFF
CDR3 DNA: TGCAGTGGGCGGGATCCCCGGGGGACTGAAGCTTTCTTT

clone size: -
D gene: TRBD1
J gene: TRBJ1-2
V gene: TRBV5-1
CDR3 protein: CASSGTGVGYGYTF
CDR3 DNA: TGCGCCAGCAGCGGGACAGGGGTCGGCTATGGCTACACCTTC

clone size: few
D gene: TRBD1
J gene: TRBJ2-2
V gene: TRBV5-1
CDR3 protein: CASSLSARTGGTGELFF
CDR3 DNA: TGCGCCAGCAGCCTATCCGCCCGGACAGGGGGCACCGGGGAGCTGTTTTTT

clone size: -
D gene: TRBD2
J gene: TRBJ2-1
V gene: TRBV12-3/TRBV12-4
CDR3 protein: CASSFGLAEGVEQFF
CDR3 DNA: TGTGCCAGCAGTTTCGGACTAGCGGAGGGAGTTGAGCAGTTCTTC

clone size: few
D gene: TRBD2
J gene: TRBJ2-3
V gene: TRBV5-1
CDR3 protein: CASSFRTSGRTDTQYF
CDR3 DNA: TGCGCCAGCAGCTTCCGGACTAGCGGGAGAACAGATACGCAGTATTTT

clone size: -
D gene: -
J gene: TRBJ2-4
V gene: TRBV20-1
CDR3 protein: CSATQHGWVKNIQYF
CDR3 DNA: TGCAGTGCTACCCAGCACGGGTGGGTCAAAAACATTCAGTACTTC

clone size: -
D gene: -
J gene: TRBJ1-2
V gene: TRBV29-1
CDR3 protein: CSVGTDTNYGYTF
CDR3 DNA: TGCAGCGTTGGGACAGACACTAACTATGGCTACACCTTC

clone size: few
D gene: -
J gene: TRBJ2-2
V gene: TRBV14
CDR3 protein: CASSQDLIRGELFF
CDR3 DNA: TGTGCCAGCAGCCAAGATCTGATCAGGGGGGAGCTGTTTTTT

clone size: -
D gene: -
J gene: TRBJ2-1
V gene: TRBV7-9
CDR3 protein: CASSLLAPSYNEQFF
CDR3 DNA: TGTGCCAGCAGCTTACTAGCGCCCTCCTACAATGAGCAGTTCTTC

clone size: few
D gene: -
J gene: TRBJ1-6
V gene: TRBV5-1
CDR3 protein: CASSLTENSPLHF
CDR3 DNA: TGCGCCAGCAGCTTGACAGAAAATTCACCCCTCCACTTT

clone size: -
D gene: -
J gene: TRBJ1-1
V gene: TRBV7-9
CDR3 protein: CASSRRQNTEAFF
CDR3 DNA: TGTGCCAGCAGCCGACGACAGAACACTGAAGCTTTCTTT

clone size: many
D gene: -
J gene: TRBJ1-1
V gene: TRBV2
CDR3 protein: CASQVRQWAFF
CDR3 DNA: TGTGCCAGCCAAGTCCGACAGTGGGCTTTCTTT

clone size: -
D gene: TRBD2
J gene: TRBJ2-3
V gene: TRBV29-1
CDR3 protein: CSARSGRADTQYF
CDR3 DNA: TGCAGCGCCCGTAGCGGGAGGGCCGATACGCAGTATTTT

clone size: -
D gene: -
J gene: TRBJ2-2
V gene: TRBV29-1
CDR3 protein: CSVSQSGGTGELFF
CDR3 DNA: TGCAGCGTTAGTCAGTCCGGAGGGACCGGGGAGCTGTTTTTT

clone size: many
D gene: TRBD1
J gene: TRBJ2-1
V gene: TRBV12-3/TRBV12-4
CDR3 protein: CASSLGQSSYNEQFF
CDR3 DNA: TGTGCCAGCAGTTTGGGACAGAGCTCCTACAATGAGCAGTTCTTC